The 2 T cell receptor beta chains below all came from one sample that was sequenced in a study of T cells in tumors after PD-1 blockade (dated by TCRdb to between 2018 and 2021). Receptor libraries were prepared by the immunoSEQ multiplex PCR assay. In TCRdb, the immuneACCESS table is reduced to in-frame sequences with V and J assigned. These tables do not hold every clone; where another copy was compared, an unresolved V gene accounts for under half, and the others remain unexplained. The sample has around 35,000 clones on record, around 72% of them singletons. The top ten clonotypes cover roughly 37% of the sample. The sample's time point, from its label and the paper: after anti-PD-1 therapy. The source was PBMCs, collected after anti-PD-1 treatment. These receptors came from a human donor with basal cell carcinoma.

This chain joins TRBV25-1 and TRBJ2-1, with D possibly TRBD1 on 5 matching bases. The V end lost 3 bases, the J end lost 0 bases, and 9 bases lay between the germline ends. Per germline, CDR1 MGHDK and CDR2 SYGVNS. The CDR3 is 15 amino acids. CDR3 sequence: CASSDQGGSYNEQFF. CDR3 coding DNA: TGTGCCAGCAGTGATCAGGGCGGCTCCTACAATGAGCAGTTCTTC. Filled out from reference TRBV25-1 and TRBJ2-1, the complete variable domain reads EADIYQTPRYLVIGTGKKITLECSQTMGHDKMYWYQQDPGMELHLIHYSYGVNSTEKGDLSSESTVSRIRTEHFPLTLESARPSHTSQYLCASSDQGGSYNEQFFGPGTRLTVL.

V usage is TRBV21-1 and J usage is TRBJ2-1. TRBV21-1 is an annotated pseudogene. The CDR3 loop spans 12 amino acids. The CDR3 DNA reads TGTGCCAGCAGCAAAGAGGACAATGAGCAGTTCTTC. Amino acids: CASSKEDNEQFF.